These 19 T cell receptor beta chains came from one sample sequenced in a study of T cells in Graves' hyperthyroidism and ophthalmopathy. Amplification of TCR beta CDR3 regions was performed using RNA transcripts as template. First-round RT-PCR of the TCR CDR3 relied on the HTBI primer set. TCRdb independently ran MiXCR on the multiplex PCR reads; one entry per CDR3 protein. The sample records 800,000 or so distinct CDR3 sequences, roughly 37% being singletons. The sequenced sample consisted of blood. Receptors were obtained from a man aged 18 to 29 with Graves' hyperthyroidism.

The rearrangement links TRBV20-1 to TRBJ2-5; D is unresolved. The CDR3 has 13 amino acids. In germline, CDR1 is DFQATT, CDR2 SNEGSKA (reference sequence). The V end was cut by 4 bases, the J end by 3 bases, with 12 bases between. In nucleotides, the CDR3 is TGCAGTGCTAACTGGGGATTAAAAGAGACCCAGTACTTC. Protein sequence: CSANWGLKETQYF.

This clonotype was recorded only once. Here the CDR3 reads CASSLARSIREETQHF. The DNA for the CDR3 is TGTGCCAGCAGCTTAGCTCGCTCGATCCGGGAAGAGACCCAGCATTTT. The V gene is TRBV7-6, the J gene TRBJ1-5, with D hard to call. Trimming cost V 0 bases and J 11 bases, with 20 bases left between them. The CDR3 sequence is 16 residues long. Germline CDR1 SGHVS, CDR2 FNYEAQ.

This clonotype was seen at least ten times. The chain couples TRBV29-1 to TRBJ2-7; D could derive from TRBD1 or TRBD2 (5 bases each). The germline gives CDR1 SQVTM, CDR2 ANQGSEA. V shed 3 bases and J shed 7 bases, with 16 bases lying between them. The CDR3 loop spans 13 amino acids. The CDR3 sequence: CSVDAGALEEQYF. The CDR3 coding sequence is TGCAGCGTTGATGCCGGGGCACTGGAGGAGCAGTACTTC.

This clonotype occurred once. This sequence joins TRBV10-3 and TRBJ2-3, with TRBD2 matching 8 bases. The trim removed 3 bases at V and 5 bases at J, leaving 7 bases unmatched. The CDR3 runs to 15 residues. The germline CDR1 and CDR2 sequences are ENHRY and SYGVKD. CDR3 DNA sequence: TGTGCCATCAGTGAAACTAGCGGAAGGAGAGATACGCAGTATTTT. Translation: CAISETSGRRDTQYF.

The V and J genes are TRBV2 and TRBJ1-1, with TRBD1 identical over 9 bases. Germline V gene data show CDR1 as SNHLY and CDR2 as FYNNEI. This CDR3 spans 15 amino acids. V lost 4 bases and J lost 0; bases outside the gene matches: 3. CDR3 sequence reads: CASSAQGAMNTEAFF. The CDR3 nucleotides read TGTGCCAGCAGTGCACAGGGGGCGATGAACACTGAAGCTTTCTTT. The variable domain in full, completed from reference TRBV2 and TRBJ1-1, reads EPEVTQTPSHQVTQMGQEVILRCVPISNHLYFYWYRQILGQKVEFLVSFYNNEISEKSEIFDDQFSVERPDGSNFTLKIRSTKLEDSAMYFCASSAQGAMNTEAFFGQGTRLTVV.

This clonotype was counted at least ten times. The chain is built from TRBV9 and TRBJ2-7; D is uncertain. Germline CDR1 and CDR2: SGDLS and YYNGEE. V was shortened by 0 bases and J by 3 bases, with 7 bases between the two germline ends. This CDR3 spans 13 amino acids. The CDR3 nucleotides read TGTGCCAGCAGCGTAGGAGGCCACTACGAGCAGTACTTC. Residues: CASSVGGHYEQYF.

This clonotype was observed at least ten times. The chain combines TRBV10-2 with TRBJ1-1; the D is unclear. Trimming took off 6 bases at V and 3 bases at J, with 14 bases between the two ends. Germline V gene sequence: CDR1 WSHSY, CDR2 SAAADI. CDR3 length: 14 residues. The CDR3: CASRDPDEDTEAFF. The CDR3 DNA follows: TGCGCCAGCAGGGACCCGGATGAGGACACTGAAGCTTTCTTT.

This clonotype was counted a few times. The rearrangement uses TRBV13 and TRBJ1-2, with a weak D call TRBD1 (5 bases). V lost 6 bases and J 0 bases, leaving 11 bases between the germline ends. CDR3 length: 14 residues. Looked up from germline, CDR1 is PRHDT and CDR2 is FYEKMQ (reference sequence). The CDR3 nucleotides read TGTGCCAGCAGTACGCAGGGAGCTAACTATGGCTACACCTTC. It specifies CASSTQGANYGYTF.

This clonotype was found many times. The rearrangement links TRBV19 to TRBJ1-6; tentatively, D is TRBD1 (5 bases). CDR1 and CDR2 (germline): LNHDA, SQIVND (reference sequence). V lost 3 bases and J 10 bases, leaving 13 bases between the germline ends. The CDR3 runs to 14 residues. The CDR3 nucleotides are TGTGCCAGTAGTATCCTTGACGGGGGGTCACCCCTCCACTTT. This sequence encodes CASSILDGGSPLHF.

This clonotype was seen many times. The chain links TRBV29-1 to TRBJ2-6, with D maybe TRBD1 (5 bases). Trimming removed 6 bases at V and 7 bases at J, with 25 bases between. The germline CDR1 and CDR2 sequences are SQVTM and ANQGSEA. CDR3 length: 17 amino acids. Here the CDR3 DNA reads TGCAGCGTCCTCGCTCCTCAGGGAAACCCCTATGCCAACGTCCTGACTTTC. Translation gives CSVLAPQGNPYANVLTF.

This clonotype was recorded at least ten times. The CDR3 is CASSNFRQLNQPQHF. In nucleotides, the CDR3 is TGTGCCAGTAGTAACTTCCGACAGCTCAATCAGCCCCAGCATTTT. J is TRBJ1-5 and V is TRBV19; tentatively, D is TRBD1 (5 bases). The CDR3 extends over 15 amino acids. Germline V gene data show CDR1 as LNHDA and CDR2 as SQIVND (reference sequence). V was shortened by 4 bases and J by 3 bases, with 13 bases between the two germline ends.

The gene calls are TRBV15 and TRBJ1-6; TRBD1 agrees at 7 bases. Germline V gene lookup returns CDR1 LNHNV and CDR2 YYDKDF (reference sequence). The CDR3 covers 15 residues. V was pared by 5 bases and J by 6 bases, with 7 bases of the junction left unmatched. CDR3 coding DNA: TGTGCCACCAGCGGGGGTACAGGGGTTAATTCACCCCTCCACTTT. Its translation: CATSGGTGVNSPLHF.

This clonotype was found a few times. The chain carries TRBV12-3 or TRBV12-4 and TRBJ1-2, with 10 bases fitting TRBD1. After removal of 7 bases from V and 6 bases from J, the junction contained 8 bases not matched to a gene. This CDR3 region has 14 residues. The CDR3: CASTRGQGRHGYTF. The CDR3 coding sequence is TGTGCCAGCACCCGGGGACAGGGGAGACATGGCTACACCTTC.

Many counts were recorded for this clonotype. This chain joins TRBV5-1 and TRBJ2-7; TRBD2 is a possible D gene (6 bases). The length of the CDR3 is 13 residues. Germline-derived CDR1 and CDR2 are SGHRS and YFSETQ. Trimming pared 4 bases from V and 1 base from J, leaving 9 bases between. The CDR3 bases are TGCGCCAGCAGCCCCCGGGAGTCCTACGAGCAGTACTTC. Translated, it gives CASSPRESYEQYF.

There are many counts of this clonotype. The chain joins TRBV19 to TRBJ1-1; unclear D gene. V dropped 5 bases and J dropped 4 bases, with 5 bases sitting between them. CDR3 length: 11 residues. Germline CDR1 is LNHDA and CDR2 is SQIVND (reference sequence). For the CDR3, the DNA is TGTGCCAGTAGTGATATCACTGAAGCTTTCTTT. The encoded protein is CASSDITEAFF.

This clonotype was picked up a small number of times. V usage is TRBV7-8 and J usage is TRBJ1-4; 10 bases fit TRBD1. This CDR3 is 15 amino acids long. CDR1 and CDR2 (germline): SGHVS, FQNEAQ. V lost 5 bases, J lost 4 bases, and 4 bases stayed unmatched. The CDR3 is CASSGGTGVNEKLFF. DNA for the CDR3: TGTGCCAGCAGCGGCGGGACAGGGGTTAATGAAAAACTGTTTTTT.

The gene calls are TRBV6-5 and TRBJ1-5; D remains unclear. V was trimmed by 10 bases and J by 4 bases, leaving 14 bases between them. From germline, CDR1 is MNHEY and CDR2 SVGAGI. The CDR3 length is 13 residues. CDR3 sequence reads: CATSRQMNQPQHF. The CDR3 region has the DNA TGTGCCACGAGTAGACAAATGAATCAGCCCCAGCATTTT.

The chain recombines TRBV7-9 with TRBJ2-7, with D tentatively TRBD2 (5 bases). Germline values: CDR1 SEHNR, CDR2 FQNEAQ (reference sequence). Trimming removed 8 bases at V and 2 bases at J, with 13 bases between. This CDR3 contains 13 residues. The DNA of the CDR3 is TGTGCCAGCCCCGCGGGCCCCACCTACGAGCAGTACTTC. Its protein is CASPAGPTYEQYF.

This clonotype appeared a few times. It may be a read error: a sequence one base away is much more abundant. V usage is TRBV10-3 and J usage is TRBJ1-5; 7 nucleotides agree with TRBD1. The CDR3 is made up of 15 amino acids. The germline V gene has CDR1 ENHRY and CDR2 SYGVKD. After removal of 10 bases from V and 4 bases from J, the junction contained 13 bases not matched to a gene. The CDR3: CATSEGTVRNQPQHF. DNA of the CDR3: TGTGCCACCAGCGAAGGGACAGTCCGGAATCAGCCCCAGCATTTT.